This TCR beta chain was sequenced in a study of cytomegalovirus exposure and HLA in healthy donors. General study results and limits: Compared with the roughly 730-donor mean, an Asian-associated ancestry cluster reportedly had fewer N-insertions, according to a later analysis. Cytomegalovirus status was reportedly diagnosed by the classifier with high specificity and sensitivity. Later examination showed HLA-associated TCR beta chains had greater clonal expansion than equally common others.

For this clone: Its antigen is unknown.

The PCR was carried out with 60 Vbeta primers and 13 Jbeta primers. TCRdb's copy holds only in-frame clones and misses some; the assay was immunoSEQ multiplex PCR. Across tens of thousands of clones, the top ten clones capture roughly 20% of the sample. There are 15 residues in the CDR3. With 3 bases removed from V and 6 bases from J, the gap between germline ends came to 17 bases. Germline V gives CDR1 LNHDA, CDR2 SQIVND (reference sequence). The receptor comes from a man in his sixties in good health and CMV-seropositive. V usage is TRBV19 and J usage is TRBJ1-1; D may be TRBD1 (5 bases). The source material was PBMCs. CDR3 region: CASSIRGKGSAEAFF. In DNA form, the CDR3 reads TGTGCCAGTAGTATTAGGGGCAAGGGAAGCGCTGAAGCTTTCTTT.